The 24 T cell receptor beta chains given below trace back to one sample, sequenced in a study of vaccination effects on CD4 cells after COVID-19. Within the ViraFEST assay, antigen-specific CD4+ T cells underwent expansion with viral peptide pools prior to sequencing. It was after 10 days of culture that CD4+ T cells were isolated. Vaccine administered to participants consisted of two doses of either BNT162b2 or mRNA-1273. Here immunoSEQ multiplex PCR was the method, and the copy in TCRdb shows in-frame clones only, minus some. Of fewer than 50,000 clones listed, about 80% are singletons. No antigens are known for them. This material consisted of CD4+ T cells from PBMCs cultured with HCoV-NL63 spike peptides, taken after COVID-19 vaccination. The receptors were gathered from a human donor who received a COVID-19 vaccine. Some clones in this sample may be carry-over from other donors' samples.

This chain connects TRBV4-3 to TRBJ2-1, with D uncertain. This CDR3 is built from 17 residues. V lost 0 bases to trimming and J lost 7 bases, with 19 bases between them. CDR1 is LGHNA, CDR2 YSLEER, per germline. CDR3 amino acids: CASSQDVGWLLGNEQFF. The CDR3 DNA is TGCGCCAGCAGCCAAGATGTCGGTTGGCTGCTTGGGAATGAGCAGTTCTTC.

The chain links TRBV18 to TRBJ1-6; perhaps TRBD1 as D (5 bases). Germline V gene lookup returns CDR1 KGHSH and CDR2 LQKENI. V was shortened by 5 bases and J by 0 bases, with 11 bases between the two germline ends. This CDR3 is 16 amino acids long. Here the CDR3 reads CASSGRQSSYNSPLHF. The CDR3 DNA sequence: TGTGCCAGCTCAGGACGACAGAGCTCCTATAATTCACCCCTCCACTTT. The full variable domain, with the rest looked up from reference TRBV18 and TRBJ1-6, is NAGVMQNPRHLVRRRGQEARLRCSPMKGHSHVYWYRQLPEEGLKFMVYLQKENIIDESGMPKERFSAEFPKEGPSILRIQQVVRGDSAAYFCASSGRQSSYNSPLHFGNGTRLTVT.

The chain is built from TRBV7-2 and TRBJ2-3; D may be TRBD2 (5 bases). Germline V gives CDR1 SGHTA, CDR2 FQGNSA. Trimming stripped 8 bases from V and 6 bases from J, with 15 bases between. This CDR3 spans 13 amino acids. The CDR3 loop reads CASSLAPGDTQYF. In DNA form, the CDR3 reads TGTGCCAGCTCCCTGGCCCCGGGGGATACGCAGTATTTT.

V usage is TRBV11-2 and J usage is TRBJ2-5, with D tentatively TRBD1 (6 bases). The CDR3 loop spans 13 amino acids. With 5 bases removed from V and 5 bases from J, the gap between germline ends came to 12 bases. CDR1 is SGHAT, CDR2 FQNNGV, per germline. DNA of the CDR3: TGTGCCAGCAGCATGACAGGTAGTGAGACCCAGTACTTC. Translating it yields CASSMTGSETQYF.

This clone was recorded a few times. The chain uses TRBV7-2 and TRBJ1-1; D might be TRBD1 (5 bases). CDR3 length: 14 residues. Deletions cut 2 bases from V and 0 bases from J, with 7 bases between. From germline, CDR1 is SGHTA and CDR2 FQGNSA. CDR3 amino acids: CASSLQGLNTEAFF. DNA for the CDR3: TGTGCCAGCAGCTTACAGGGCTTGAACACTGAAGCTTTCTTT.

V usage is TRBV2 and J usage is TRBJ2-2; D gene ambiguous. The CDR3 extends over 13 amino acids. Trimming removed 1 base from V and 6 bases from J, with 6 bases in between. From germline, CDR1 is SNHLY and CDR2 FYNNEI. CDR3 residues: CASSEDGPGELFF. For the CDR3, the DNA is TGTGCCAGCAGTGAAGACGGCCCCGGGGAGCTGTTTTTT. Complete variable domain (other parts from reference TRBV2 and TRBJ2-2): EPEVTQTPSHQVTQMGQEVILRCVPISNHLYFYWYRQILGQKVEFLVSFYNNEISEKSEIFDDQFSVERPDGSNFTLKIRSTKLEDSAMYFCASSEDGPGELFFGEGSRLTVL.

In this sample, this clone turned up a few times. The V call is TRBV5-5, the J call TRBJ1-5; D ambiguous. Germline V CDR1 and CDR2: SGHKS, YYEKEE (reference sequence). This CDR3 spans 14 amino acids. Trimming left V 0 bases short and J 1 base short, with 5 bases between. CDR3 sequence reads: CASSLALSNQPQHF. The CDR3 DNA reads as TGTGCCAGCAGCTTGGCCTTGAGCAATCAGCCCCAGCATTTT. The complete variable domain, with remaining parts taken from reference TRBV5-5 and TRBJ1-5, reads DAGVTQSPTHLIKTRGQQVTLRCSPISGHKSVSWYQQVLGQGPQFIFQYYEKEERGRGNFPDRFSARQFPNYSSELNVNALLLGDSALYLCASSLALSNQPQHFGDGTRLSIL.

The rearrangement links TRBV13 to TRBJ2-5, with D perhaps matching TRBD1 (5 bases). V was shortened by 5 bases and J by 10 bases, with 20 bases between the two germline ends. Germline V gene lookup returns CDR1 PRHDT and CDR2 FYEKMQ (reference sequence). CDR3 length equals 14 residues. This CDR3 is CASSLRVRDRHQYF. The CDR3 bases are TGTGCCAGCAGCCTCAGAGTCCGAGACAGACACCAGTACTTC.

This rearrangement joins TRBV5-6 to TRBJ1-5; possibly TRBD1 for D (6 bases). V lost 2 bases and J lost 6, with 15 bases in between. The length of the CDR3 is 15 residues. CDR1 and CDR2 from the germline V gene are SGHDT and YYEEEE. The CDR3 region is CASSLFPGEGQPQHF. CDR3 nucleotides: TGTGCCAGCAGCTTATTTCCAGGGGAAGGTCAGCCCCAGCATTTT.

The chain employs TRBV4-1 and TRBJ2-7; tentatively, D is TRBD1 or TRBD2 (6 bases each). CDR3 length: 20 residues. Deletions cut 0 bases from V and 2 bases from J, with 26 bases between. Per the germline V gene, CDR1 is MGHRA and CDR2 is YSYEKL. The CDR3 is CASSQEVQGGIIGGPYEQYV. In DNA form, the CDR3 reads TGCGCCAGCAGCCAAGAAGTTCAAGGGGGGATAATTGGTGGTCCCTACGAGCAGTACGTC.

This clone came up once. The gene calls are TRBV28 and TRBJ1-3; no reliable D call. CDR3 length: 14 amino acids. Germline loops: CDR1 MDHEN, CDR2 SYDVKM. V gave up 6 bases and J gave up 2 bases, with 11 bases separating them. CDR3 nucleotide sequence: TGTGCCAGCAGCCAGCGGGGTACTGGAAACACCATATATTTT. Translation gives CASSQRGTGNTIYF.

The chain is built from TRBV5-1 and TRBJ2-3, with D unclear. Germline-derived CDR1 and CDR2 are SGHRS and YFSETQ. V shed 0 bases and J shed 0 bases, with 5 bases lying between them. The CDR3 is 14 residues long. The CDR3 DNA reads TGCGCCAGCAGCTTGGGTACTAGCACAGATACGCAGTATTTT. This translates into CASSLGTSTDTQYF.

This chain links TRBV5-1 with TRBJ2-1; 8 bases match TRBD1. V gave up 3 bases and J gave up 6 bases; unmatched junction bases: 8. Germline-derived CDR1 and CDR2 are SGHRS and YFSETQ. This CDR3 comprises 15 residues. This CDR3 reads CASSSQGASGNEQFF. DNA of the CDR3: TGCGCCAGCAGCTCCCAGGGGGCATCGGGCAATGAGCAGTTCTTC. Together with reference TRBV5-1 and TRBJ2-1, the CDR3 gives the full variable domain: KAGVTQTPRYLIKTRGQQVTLSCSPISGHRSVSWYQQTPGQGLQFLFEYFSETQRNKGNFPGRFSGRQFSNSRSEMNVSTLELGDSALYLCASSSQGASGNEQFFGPGTRLTVL.

The rearrangement joins TRBV9 to TRBJ2-2; D remains unclear. The CDR3 length is 15 residues. V was cut by 0 bases and J by 3 bases, with 9 bases left in between. CDR1 and CDR2 (germline): SGDLS, YYNGEE. CDR3 coding DNA: TGTGCCAGCAGCGTAGTTGGGGATCACACCGGGGAGCTGTTTTTT. This gives the protein CASSVVGDHTGELFF.

V is TRBV5-1 and J is TRBJ1-1; no definite D call. Germline CDR1 SGHRS, CDR2 YFSETQ. CDR3 length: 14 amino acids. V lost 0 bases and J 5 bases, leaving 11 bases between the germline ends. The CDR3 region is CASSLAVGRTEAFF. Here the CDR3 DNA reads TGCGCCAGCAGCTTGGCTGTCGGGAGGACTGAAGCTTTCTTT.

The chain joins TRBV2 to TRBJ2-1; D is ambiguous. Germline CDR1 reads SNHLY; CDR2 reads FYNNEI. V was shortened by 5 bases and J by 9 bases, with 14 bases between the two germline ends. The length of the CDR3 is 13 residues. CDR3 sequence reads: CASSISTGSEQFF. The CDR3 region has the DNA TGTGCCAGCAGTATCTCTACGGGCAGTGAGCAGTTCTTC.

This chain links TRBV14 with TRBJ2-1; D is perhaps TRBD1 (6 bases). Trimming took 4 bases from V and 0 from J, leaving 10 bases between them. CDR1 is SGHDN and CDR2 is FVKESK in the germline V gene. The CDR3 is 15 amino acids. The CDR3 loop is CASSRRGGSYNEQFF. For the CDR3, the DNA is TGTGCCAGCAGCCGCAGGGGCGGCTCCTACAATGAGCAGTTCTTC.

V and J are TRBV29-1 and TRBJ1-2; tentative D call: TRBD1 (5 bases). Germline-derived CDR1 and CDR2 are SQVTM and ANQGSEA. V was cut by 7 bases and J by 6 bases, with 12 bases left in between. This CDR3 is built from 11 residues. The CDR3 spells CSANWGNGYTF. CDR3 nucleotides: TGCAGCGCCAATTGGGGGAATGGCTACACCTTC.

Here the CDR3 reads CASSRDRDYGYTF. The CDR3, as DNA: TGCGCCAGCAGCCGGGACAGGGACTATGGCTACACCTTC. V usage is TRBV5-1 and J usage is TRBJ1-2; the match to TRBD1 covers 9 bases. After removal of 4 bases from V and 3 bases from J, the junction contained 1 base not matched to a gene. CDR3 size: 13 residues. Per germline, CDR1 SGHRS and CDR2 YFSETQ.

The chain joins TRBV6-6 to TRBJ1-1, with D unresolved. V lost 6 bases, J lost 1 base, and 6 bases lay in between. This CDR3 spans 12 amino acids. Germline values: CDR1 MNHNY, CDR2 SVGAGI (reference sequence). Written as DNA, the CDR3 is TGTGCCAGCAGCTTAGCGAACACTGAAGCTTTCTTT. Protein product: CASSLANTEAFF.

CDR3 nucleotides: TGTGCCAGCAGTCCCTATTCGGGCAGGCCGAGACGGGCTTTCTTT. Amino acid sequence: CASSPYSGRPRRAFF. The chain couples TRBV5-8 to TRBJ1-1; no reliable D call. This CDR3 spans 15 amino acids. Per the germline V gene, CDR1 is SGHTS and CDR2 is YDEGEE. With 5 bases removed from V and 11 bases from J, the gap between germline ends came to 25 bases.

CDR3 loop: CASSSGSSQHTQYF. The CDR3 DNA follows: TGTGCCAGCAGCTCCGGGTCATCGCAACATACGCAGTATTTT. V usage is TRBV7-2 and J usage is TRBJ2-3; no reliable D call. The CDR3 contains 14 residues. V was shortened by 4 bases and J by 7 bases, with 15 bases between the two germline ends. Germline values: CDR1 SGHTA, CDR2 FQGNSA.

The V and J genes are TRBV6-5 and TRBJ2-7, with 11 positions matching TRBD2. J lost 2 bases, V lost 6 bases, and 6 bases had no gene match. CDR3 size: 15 residues. The germline CDR1 and CDR2 sequences are MNHEY and SVGAGI. CDR3 nucleotides: TGTGCCAGCAGCCCCGGGACTAGCGGACCCTACGAGCAGTACGTC. It is translated as CASSPGTSGPYEQYV.

The V gene is TRBV5-6, the J gene TRBJ1-1; 8 positions match TRBD1. V trimming: 7 bases; J trimming: 3 bases; junction bases outside the gene matches: 11. This CDR3 contains 15 residues. Germline V gene lookup returns CDR1 SGHDT and CDR2 YYEEEE. The CDR3 sequence: CASLSAGQGHTEAFF. CDR3 sequence (DNA): TGTGCCAGCTTGTCGGCCGGACAGGGACACACTGAAGCTTTCTTT.